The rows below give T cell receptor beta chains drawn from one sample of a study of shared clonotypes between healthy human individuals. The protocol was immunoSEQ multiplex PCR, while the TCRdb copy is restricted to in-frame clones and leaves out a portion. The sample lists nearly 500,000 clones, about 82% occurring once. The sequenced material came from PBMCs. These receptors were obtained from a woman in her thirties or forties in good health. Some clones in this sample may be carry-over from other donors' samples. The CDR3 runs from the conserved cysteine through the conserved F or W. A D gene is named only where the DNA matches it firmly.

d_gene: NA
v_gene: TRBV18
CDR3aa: CASSPSLTNTEAFF

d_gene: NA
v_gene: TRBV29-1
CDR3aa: CSGGVVQGNTEAFF

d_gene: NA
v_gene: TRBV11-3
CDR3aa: CASSSDVARTGELFF

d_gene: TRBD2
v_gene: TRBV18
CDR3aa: CASSPGDGGLAGVLYNEQFF

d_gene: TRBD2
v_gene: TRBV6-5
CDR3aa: CASSYSTGGSYEQYF

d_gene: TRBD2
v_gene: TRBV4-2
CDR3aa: CASSQGQREGVEQFF

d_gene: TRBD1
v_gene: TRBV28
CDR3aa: CASSPSTGGATEAFF

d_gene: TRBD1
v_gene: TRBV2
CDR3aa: CASIFRDRGNEQYF

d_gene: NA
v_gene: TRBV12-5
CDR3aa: CASGIGSRTGELFF

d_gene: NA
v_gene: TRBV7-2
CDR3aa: CASSYARDQPQHF

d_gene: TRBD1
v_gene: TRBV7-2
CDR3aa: CASSTPGQGWETQYF

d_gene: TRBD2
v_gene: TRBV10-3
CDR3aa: CAISERLAGGETQYF

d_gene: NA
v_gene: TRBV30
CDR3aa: CAWGLGGGQGDQPQHF

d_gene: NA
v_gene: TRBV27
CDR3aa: CASSVAGGVYGYTF

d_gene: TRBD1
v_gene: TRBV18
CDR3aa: CASSPGTVRTYEQYF

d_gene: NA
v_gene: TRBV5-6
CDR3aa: CASSLWGQVVEAFF

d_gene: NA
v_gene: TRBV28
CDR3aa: CASSLQVNQPQHF

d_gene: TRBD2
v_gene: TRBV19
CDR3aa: CASSMGLSDNEQFF

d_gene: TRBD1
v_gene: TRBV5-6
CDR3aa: CASSFGTGRNTEAFF

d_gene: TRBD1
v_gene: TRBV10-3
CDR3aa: CAISEPNRGRGGELFF

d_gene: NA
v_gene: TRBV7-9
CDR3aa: CASSLSAGTEAFF

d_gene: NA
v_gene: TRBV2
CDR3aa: CASNTNGGVQPQHF

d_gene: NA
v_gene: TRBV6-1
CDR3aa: CASSQESYSYTF

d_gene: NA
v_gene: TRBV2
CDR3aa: CASSEARQLYVQQYF

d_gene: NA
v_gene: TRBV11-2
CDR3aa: CASSLITAYNEQFF

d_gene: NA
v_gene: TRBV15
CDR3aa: CATKRLNTGELFF

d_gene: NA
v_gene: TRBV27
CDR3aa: CASGVVGGAVTEAFF

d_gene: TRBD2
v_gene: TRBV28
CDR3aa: CASSLGLSGTDTQYF

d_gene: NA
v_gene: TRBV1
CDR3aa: CTSSPGLAGERSYNEQFF

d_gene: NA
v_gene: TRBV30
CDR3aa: CAWSSGSSYNEQFF

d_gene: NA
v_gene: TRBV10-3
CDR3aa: CAISESSGGGELFF

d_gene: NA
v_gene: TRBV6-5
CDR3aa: CASSLRGDGYTF

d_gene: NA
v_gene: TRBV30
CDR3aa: CAWRGRGPHEQYF

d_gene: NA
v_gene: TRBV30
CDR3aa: CAWSVRRNTGELFF

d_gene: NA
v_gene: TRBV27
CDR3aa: CASSRLAPLYEQYF

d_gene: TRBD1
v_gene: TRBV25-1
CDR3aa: CASSTGQVGSYEQYF